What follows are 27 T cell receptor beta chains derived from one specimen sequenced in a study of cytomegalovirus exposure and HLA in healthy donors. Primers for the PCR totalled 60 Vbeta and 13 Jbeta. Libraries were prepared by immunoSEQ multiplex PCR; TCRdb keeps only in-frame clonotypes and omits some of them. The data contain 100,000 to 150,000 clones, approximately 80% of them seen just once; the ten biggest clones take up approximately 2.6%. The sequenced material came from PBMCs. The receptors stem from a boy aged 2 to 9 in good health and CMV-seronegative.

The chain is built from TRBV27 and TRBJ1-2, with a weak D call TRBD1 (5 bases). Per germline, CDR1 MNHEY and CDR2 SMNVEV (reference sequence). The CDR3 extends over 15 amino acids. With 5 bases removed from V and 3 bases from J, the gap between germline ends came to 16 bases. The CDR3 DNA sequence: TGTGCCAGCAGTATCCTGGGGGGTGGGGACTATGGCTACACCTTC. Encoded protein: CASSILGGGDYGYTF.

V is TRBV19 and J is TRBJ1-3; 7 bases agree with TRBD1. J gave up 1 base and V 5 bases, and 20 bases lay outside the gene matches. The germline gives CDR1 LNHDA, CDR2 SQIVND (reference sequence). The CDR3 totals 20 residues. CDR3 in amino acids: CASSGTGTDGGATSGNTIYF. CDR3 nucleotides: TGTGCCAGTAGTGGAACAGGGACAGACGGAGGTGCTACTTCTGGAAACACCATATATTTT.

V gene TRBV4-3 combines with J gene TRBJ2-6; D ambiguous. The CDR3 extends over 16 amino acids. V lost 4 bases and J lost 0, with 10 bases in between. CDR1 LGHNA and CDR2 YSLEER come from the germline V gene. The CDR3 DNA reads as TGCGCCAGCAGCCCAGACGGTAGCTCTGGGGCCAACGTCCTGACTTTC. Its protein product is CASSPDGSSGANVLTF.

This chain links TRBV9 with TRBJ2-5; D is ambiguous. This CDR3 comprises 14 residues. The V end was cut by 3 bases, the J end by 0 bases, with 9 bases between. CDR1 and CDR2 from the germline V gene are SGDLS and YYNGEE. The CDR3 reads CASSAPNNQETQYF. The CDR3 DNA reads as TGTGCCAGCAGCGCCCCTAATAACCAAGAGACCCAGTACTTC.

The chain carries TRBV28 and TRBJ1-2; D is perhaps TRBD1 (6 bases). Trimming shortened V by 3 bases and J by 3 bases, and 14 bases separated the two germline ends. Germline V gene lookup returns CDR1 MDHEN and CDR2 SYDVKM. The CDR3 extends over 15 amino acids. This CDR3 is CASSLAAGGDYGYTF. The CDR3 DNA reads TGTGCCAGCAGTTTGGCGGCGGGGGGCGACTATGGCTACACCTTC.

CDR3 loop: CASSQERTGGLTGELFF. The DNA of the CDR3 is TGTGCCAGCAGCCAAGAAAGGACAGGGGGATTAACCGGGGAGCTGTTTTTT. The chain employs TRBV4-2 and TRBJ2-2; 10 bases align to TRBD1. After removal of 0 bases from V and 5 bases from J, the junction contained 6 bases not matched to a gene. This CDR3 is 17 amino acids long. CDR1 is LGHNA, CDR2 YNFKEQ, per germline.

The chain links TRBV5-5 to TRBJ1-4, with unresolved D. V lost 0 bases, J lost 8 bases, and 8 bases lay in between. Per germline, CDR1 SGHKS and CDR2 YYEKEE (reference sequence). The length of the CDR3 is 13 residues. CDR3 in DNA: TGTGCCAGCAGCTTGGCCCCAAAAGAAAAACTGTTTTTT. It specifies CASSLAPKEKLFF.

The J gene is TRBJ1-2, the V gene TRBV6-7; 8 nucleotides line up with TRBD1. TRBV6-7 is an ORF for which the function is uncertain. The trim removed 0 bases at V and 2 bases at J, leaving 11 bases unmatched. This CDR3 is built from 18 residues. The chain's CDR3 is CASSYSDRGKGENYGYTF. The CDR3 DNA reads TGTGCCAGCAGTTACTCCGACAGGGGTAAAGGGGAAAACTATGGCTACACCTTC.

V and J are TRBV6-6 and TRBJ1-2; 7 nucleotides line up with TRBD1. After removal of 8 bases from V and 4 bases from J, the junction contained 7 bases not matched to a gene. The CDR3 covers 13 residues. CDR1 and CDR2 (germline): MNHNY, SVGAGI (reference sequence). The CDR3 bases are TGTGCCAGCGACACAGGGGCTTTCTATGGCTACACCTTC. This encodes CASDTGAFYGYTF.

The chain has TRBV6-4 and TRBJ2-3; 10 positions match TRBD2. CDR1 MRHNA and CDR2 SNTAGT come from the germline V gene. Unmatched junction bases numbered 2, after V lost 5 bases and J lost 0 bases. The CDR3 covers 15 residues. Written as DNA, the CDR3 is TGTGCCAGCAGTCAGACTAGCGGGAGCACAGATACGCAGTATTTT. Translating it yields CASSQTSGSTDTQYF.

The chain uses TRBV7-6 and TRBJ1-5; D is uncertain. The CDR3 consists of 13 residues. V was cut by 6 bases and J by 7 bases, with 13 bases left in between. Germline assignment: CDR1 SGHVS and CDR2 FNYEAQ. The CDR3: CASSIGGYQPQHF. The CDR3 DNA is TGTGCCAGCAGTATCGGAGGGTACCAGCCCCAGCATTTT.

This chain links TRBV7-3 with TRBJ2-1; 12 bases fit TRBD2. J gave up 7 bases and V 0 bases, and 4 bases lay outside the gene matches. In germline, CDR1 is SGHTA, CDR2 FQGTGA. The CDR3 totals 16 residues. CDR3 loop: CASSLTGLAGGNEQFF. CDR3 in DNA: TGTGCCAGCAGCTTAACGGGACTAGCGGGTGGAAATGAGCAGTTCTTC.

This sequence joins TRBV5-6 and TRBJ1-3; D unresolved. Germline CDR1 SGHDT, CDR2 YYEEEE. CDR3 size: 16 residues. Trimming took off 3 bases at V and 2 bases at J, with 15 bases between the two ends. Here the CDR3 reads CASSSRPGWTGNTIYF. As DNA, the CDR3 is TGTGCCAGCAGCTCACGTCCGGGGTGGACTGGAAACACCATATATTTT.

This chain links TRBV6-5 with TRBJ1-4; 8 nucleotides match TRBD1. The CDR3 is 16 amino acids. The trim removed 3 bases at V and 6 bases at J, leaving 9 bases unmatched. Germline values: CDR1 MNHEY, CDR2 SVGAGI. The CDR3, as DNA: TGTGCCAGCAGTTATAGCATCGGGACAGGTTATGAAAAACTGTTTTTT. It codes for CASSYSIGTGYEKLFF.

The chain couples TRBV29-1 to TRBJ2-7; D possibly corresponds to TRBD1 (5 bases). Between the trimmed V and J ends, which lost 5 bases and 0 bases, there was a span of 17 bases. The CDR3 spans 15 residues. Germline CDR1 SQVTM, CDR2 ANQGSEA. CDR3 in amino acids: CSVTKGDLGSYEQYV. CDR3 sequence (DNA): TGCAGCGTTACTAAAGGGGATTTAGGCTCCTACGAGCAGTACGTC.

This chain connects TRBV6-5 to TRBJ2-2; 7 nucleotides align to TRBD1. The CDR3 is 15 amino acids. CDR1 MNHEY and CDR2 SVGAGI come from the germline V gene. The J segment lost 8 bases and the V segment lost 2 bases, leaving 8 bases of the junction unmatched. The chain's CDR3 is CASSYTQGVQGELFF. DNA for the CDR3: TGTGCCAGCAGTTACACGCAGGGGGTCCAAGGGGAGCTGTTTTTT.

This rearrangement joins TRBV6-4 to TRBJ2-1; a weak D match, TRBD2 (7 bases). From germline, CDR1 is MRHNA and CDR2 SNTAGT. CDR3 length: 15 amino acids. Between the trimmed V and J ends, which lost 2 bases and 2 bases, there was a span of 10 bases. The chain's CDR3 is CASSDAGAAYNEQFF. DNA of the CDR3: TGTGCCAGCAGTGACGCGGGGGCAGCCTACAATGAGCAGTTCTTC.

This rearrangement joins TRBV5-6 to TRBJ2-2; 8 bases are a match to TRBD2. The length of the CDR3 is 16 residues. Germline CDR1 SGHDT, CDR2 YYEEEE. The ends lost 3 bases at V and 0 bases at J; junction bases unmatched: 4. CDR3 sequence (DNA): TGTGCCAGCAGCTCCATCGGGAGGGCGAACACCGGGGAGCTGTTTTTT. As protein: CASSSIGRANTGELFF.

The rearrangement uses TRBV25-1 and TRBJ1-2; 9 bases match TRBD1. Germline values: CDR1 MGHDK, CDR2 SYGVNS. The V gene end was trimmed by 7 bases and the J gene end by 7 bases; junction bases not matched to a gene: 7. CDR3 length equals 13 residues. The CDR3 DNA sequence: TGTGCCAGCAACGGACAGGGGAGGTCTGGCTACACCTTC. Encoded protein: CASNGQGRSGYTF.

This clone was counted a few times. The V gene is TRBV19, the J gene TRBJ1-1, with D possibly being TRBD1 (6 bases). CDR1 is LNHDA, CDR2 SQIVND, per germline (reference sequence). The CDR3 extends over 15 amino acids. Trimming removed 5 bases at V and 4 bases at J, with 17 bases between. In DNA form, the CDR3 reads TGTGCCAGTAGTGCCGAACAGGGTAGCATCACTGAAGCTTTCTTT. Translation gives CASSAEQGSITEAFF.

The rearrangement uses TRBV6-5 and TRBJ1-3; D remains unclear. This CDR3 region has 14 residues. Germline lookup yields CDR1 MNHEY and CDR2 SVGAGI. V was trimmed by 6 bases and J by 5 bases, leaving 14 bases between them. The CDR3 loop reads CASSREGGRNTIYF. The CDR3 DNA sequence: TGTGCCAGCAGCCGTGAGGGAGGGAGAAACACCATATATTTT.

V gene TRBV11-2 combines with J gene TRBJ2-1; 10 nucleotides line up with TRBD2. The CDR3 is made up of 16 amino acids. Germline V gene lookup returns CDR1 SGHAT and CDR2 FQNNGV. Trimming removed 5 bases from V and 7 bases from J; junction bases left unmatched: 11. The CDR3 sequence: CASSLPARTSGNEQFF. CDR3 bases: TGTGCCAGCAGCCTGCCGGCTCGGACTAGCGGAAATGAGCAGTTCTTC.

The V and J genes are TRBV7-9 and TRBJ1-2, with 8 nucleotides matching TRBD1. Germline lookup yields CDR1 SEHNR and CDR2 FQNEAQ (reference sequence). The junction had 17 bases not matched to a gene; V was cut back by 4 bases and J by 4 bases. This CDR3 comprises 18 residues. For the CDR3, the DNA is TGTGCCAGCAGCTCAATTGAGTTCCCCAAAACAGGGGGCTATGGCTACACCTTC. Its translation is CASSSIEFPKTGGYGYTF.

CDR3 protein: CASARTVNTEAFF. The CDR3 DNA reads as TGTGCCAGCGCTAGGACAGTGAACACTGAAGCTTTCTTT. J is TRBJ1-1 and V is TRBV6-5; tentative D call: TRBD1 (6 bases). CDR3 length: 13 amino acids. Trimming removed 8 bases from V and 0 bases from J, with 10 bases in between. The germline V gene encodes CDR1 MNHEY and CDR2 SVGAGI.

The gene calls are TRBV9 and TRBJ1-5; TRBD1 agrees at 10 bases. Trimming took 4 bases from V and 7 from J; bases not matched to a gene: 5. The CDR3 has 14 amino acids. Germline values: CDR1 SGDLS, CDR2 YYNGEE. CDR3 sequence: CASSLTGGAQPQHF. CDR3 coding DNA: TGTGCCAGCAGCCTGACAGGGGGCGCGCAGCCCCAGCATTTT.

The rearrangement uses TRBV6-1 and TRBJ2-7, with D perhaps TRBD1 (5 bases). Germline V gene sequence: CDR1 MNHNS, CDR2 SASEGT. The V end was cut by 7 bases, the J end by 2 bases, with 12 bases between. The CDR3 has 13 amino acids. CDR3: CASNWGSTYEQYF. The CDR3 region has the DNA TGTGCCAGCAACTGGGGCAGTACCTACGAGCAGTACTTC.

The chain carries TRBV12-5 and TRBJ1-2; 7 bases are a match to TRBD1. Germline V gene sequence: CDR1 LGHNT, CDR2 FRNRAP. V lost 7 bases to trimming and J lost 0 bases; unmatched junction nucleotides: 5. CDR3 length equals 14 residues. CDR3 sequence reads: CASAPGTANYGYTF. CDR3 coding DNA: TGTGCTAGTGCCCCAGGGACAGCTAACTATGGCTACACCTTC. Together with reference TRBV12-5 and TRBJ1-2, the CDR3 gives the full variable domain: DARVTQTPRHKVTEMGQEVTMRCQPILGHNTVFWYRQTMMQGLELLAYFRNRAPLDDSGMPKDRFSAEMPDATLATLKIQPSEPRDSAVYFCASAPGTANYGYTFGSGTRLTVV.